This T cell receptor (beta chain) was sequenced during a study of blood T cell repertoires in COVID-19. Study-wide background: Samples taken during acute and convalescent COVID-19 were collected in the United States, Italy and Spain.

This CDR3 has 15 amino acids. V lost 4 bases to trimming and J lost 6 bases; unmatched junction nucleotides: 5. Germline CDR1 is SNHLY and CDR2 is FYNNEI. In the source study's methods: Reference gene primer amplification in the assay estimated nucleated cell counts. Produced via immunoSEQ multiplex PCR; TCRdb's table is partial and in-frame only. That table gives V, J and clone size, and the DNA gave D and trimming. Found here are about 160,000 clones, more than 75% of them singletons; the top ten hold about 15%. The TCR comes from a human donor with acute or convalescent COVID-19. The donor label of this sample is uncertain. The gene calls are TRBV2 and TRBJ2-1; 11 bases line up with TRBD2. The sample was peripheral blood. CDR3: CASSAGLAGINEQFF. The CDR3 region has the DNA TGTGCCAGCAGTGCTGGACTAGCGGGCATCAATGAGCAGTTCTTC.